One TCR beta chain is described in this entry. Unstimulated regulatory T cells (CD4+CD25+CD127-), CD4+CD25- non-regulatory cells, CD4 and CD8 cells were FACS-sorted from thawed PBMCs. Profiling relied on immunoSEQ multiplex PCR, and the TCRdb table lists in-frame clones only, not all of them. The sample holds roughly 66,000 clones; 92% are singletons and the top ten take over 9.5%. The entry originates in a study of Tregs in tolerant kidney transplant recipients. CDR1 is PRHDT and CDR2 is FYEKMQ in the germline V gene (reference sequence). This CDR3 is built from 12 residues. The germline V and J ends were trimmed by 4 bases and 2 bases, with 4 bases remaining between them.

The gene calls are TRBV13 and TRBJ2-3; no reliable D call. This receptor was taken from a human donor who received a combined kidney and bone marrow transplant. The sample in question was CD8+ T cells from blood, obtained before the transplant. CDR3 residues: CASSSITDTQYF. Here the CDR3 DNA reads TGTGCCAGCAGCTCAATCACAGATACGCAGTATTTT.